The 4 T cell receptor beta chains below come from one sample, sequenced in a study of T cell repertoires in cytomegalovirus infection. A single record per CDR3 protein comes from TCRdb applying MiXCR to the reads. This sample yields a few hundred thousand distinct CDR3 sequences, of which more than 8% are seen a single time; about 3.9% belongs to the top ten. The sample was PBMCs. These TCRs come from a human donor in good health (CMV status not recorded). Some clones in this sample may be carry-over from other donors' samples.

This clonotype came up a few times. The rearrangement links TRBV30 to TRBJ1-5; D perhaps matches TRBD1 (5 bases). The V end lost 3 bases, the J end lost 9 bases, and 15 bases lay between the germline ends. Germline-derived CDR1 and CDR2 are GTSNPN and SVGIG (reference sequence). The CDR3 has 13 amino acids. As DNA, the CDR3 is TGTGCCTGGAGGGGGGACGGCCCAGGGCCCCAGCATTTT. Residues: CAWRGDGPGPQHF.

This clonotype was counted many times. This rearrangement joins TRBV7-6 to TRBJ1-1; no reliable D call. The V gene's germline CDR1 is SGHVS and CDR2 FNYEAQ. CDR3 length equals 14 residues. Trimming shortened V by 3 bases and J by 3 bases, and 11 bases separated the two germline ends. The CDR3 DNA reads TGTGCCAGCAGCTTTGGCCGGATGCACACTGAAGCTTTCTTT. Amino acid sequence: CASSFGRMHTEAFF. Looking up the rest from reference TRBV7-6 and TRBJ1-1 gives the full variable domain: GAGVSQSPRYKVTKRGQDVALRCDPISGHVSLYWYRQALGQGPEFLTYFNYEAQQDKSGLPNDRFSAERPEGSISTLTIQRTEQRDSAMYRCASSFGRMHTEAFFGQGTRLTVV.

On this clonotype itself: Since a far larger clone is one base different, this is likely a read error. This rearrangement joins TRBV28 to TRBJ1-2; D is unresolved. With 8 bases removed from V and 2 bases from J, the gap between germline ends came to 12 bases. The germline V gene encodes CDR1 MDHEN and CDR2 SYDVKM. The length of the CDR3 is 13 residues. CDR3 sequence (DNA): TGTGCCAGCGGCCCCGGAGGAAACTATGGCTACACCTTC. The encoded protein is CASGPGGNYGYTF.

The rearrangement links TRBV7-9 to TRBJ1-5, with TRBD1 identical over 8 bases. V trimming: 4 bases; J trimming: 6 bases; junction bases outside the gene matches: 5. CDR3 length: 14 residues. Germline loops: CDR1 SEHNR, CDR2 FQNEAQ (reference sequence). CDR3 DNA: TGTGCCAGCAGCTCCGGACAGGGCAGTCAGCCCCAGCATTTT. It codes for CASSSGQGSQPQHF.